This T cell receptor beta chain appears in the sequencing data of a study of CD4 and CD8 cells across lung adenocarcinoma regions. This CDR3 is 16 amino acids long. Germline assignment: CDR1 SGHVS and CDR2 FNYEAQ. Losses at the gene ends were 5 bases for V and 3 bases for J; bases not matched to a gene: 4. This clonotype was counted ten times or more. TCRdb processed the PCR reads anew with MiXCR; each CDR3 protein has one entry. The sample lists more than 7,500 distinct CDR3 sequences; roughly 49% were seen once. Localized lung adenocarcinoma, a non-small cell lung cancer, affected the donors. Source material: CD8+ T cells from the margin of a lung tumor. This clonotype was obtained from a female donor with lung adenocarcinoma. The CD4 and CD8 labels of this study may be unreliable. V usage is TRBV7-6 and J usage is TRBJ2-3, with 14 bases matching TRBD2. The CDR3 spells CASSPRLAGGTDTQYF. Here the CDR3 DNA reads TGTGCCAGCAGCCCAAGACTAGCGGGAGGGACAGATACGCAGTATTTT. Variable domain in full (rest from reference TRBV7-6 and TRBJ2-3): GAGVSQSPRYKVTKRGQDVALRCDPISGHVSLYWYRQALGQGPEFLTYFNYEAQQDKSGLPNDRFSAERPEGSISTLTIQRTEQRDSAMYRCASSPRLAGGTDTQYFGPGTRLTVL.